Listed here are 25 T cell receptor beta chains from one sample, sequenced in a study of blood T cell repertoires in COVID-19. TCRdb's table, derived via immunoSEQ multiplex PCR, lists solely in-frame clones and lacks some. The data show tens of thousands of clones, about 90% seen once. The sample comprised peripheral blood. The receptors were gathered from a woman between 70 and 85 years old with acute or convalescent COVID-19.

The V and J genes are TRBV4-1 and TRBJ2-3; possible D gene TRBD1, 5 bases. Germline V gene sequence: CDR1 MGHRA, CDR2 YSYEKL. V was pared by 0 bases and J by 4 bases, with 14 bases between. The CDR3 sequence is 16 residues long. CDR3 nucleotide sequence: TGCGCCAGCAGCCAAGATGGGGCTGGGGCTGCAGATACGCAGTATTTT. Translated: CASSQDGAGAADTQYF.

The count of this clone is one. J is TRBJ2-6 and V is TRBV5-4; weak D call: TRBD1 (6 bases). Germline assignment: CDR1 SGHNT and CDR2 YYREEE (reference sequence). CDR3 length equals 17 residues. The CDR3 sequence: CASTEGQGFRGANVLTF. The CDR3, as DNA: TGTGCGTCCACCGAAGGGCAGGGGTTTCGAGGGGCCAACGTCCTGACTTTC.

The chain employs TRBV30 and TRBJ2-7; 7 positions match TRBD1. This CDR3 spans 11 amino acids. The trim removed 5 bases at V and 6 bases at J, leaving 4 bases unmatched. CDR1 GTSNPN and CDR2 SVGIG come from the germline V gene (reference sequence). CDR3: CAWSQGSEQYV. The CDR3 DNA is TGTGCCTGGTCACAGGGGTCCGAGCAGTACGTC.

The V gene is TRBV11-2, the J gene TRBJ2-1; the D is unclear. Trimming shortened V by 3 bases and J by 4 bases, and 10 bases separated the two germline ends. Germline loops: CDR1 SGHAT, CDR2 FQNNGV. The CDR3 has 14 amino acids. CDR3 nucleotide sequence: TGTGCCAGCAGCTTTGAAGCGTCTTACAATGAGCAGTTCTTC. Its translation: CASSFEASYNEQFF.

This clone was recorded once. J is TRBJ1-6 and V is TRBV19; the D is unclear. There are 13 residues in the CDR3. Germline CDR1 and CDR2: LNHDA and SQIVND (reference sequence). Between the trimmed V and J ends, which lost 5 bases and 5 bases, there was a span of 7 bases. The CDR3 region is CASSSQDNSPLHF. The CDR3 coding sequence is TGTGCCAGTAGTTCCCAGGATAATTCACCCCTCCACTTT.

The chain has TRBV19 and TRBJ2-6; no definite D call. Germline assignment: CDR1 LNHDA and CDR2 SQIVND (reference sequence). V gave up 7 bases and J gave up 1 base, with 11 bases separating them. CDR3 length: 15 amino acids. The DNA of the CDR3 is TGTGCCAGTACTGCATGGCAGTCTGGGGCCAACGTCCTGACTTTC. Translation: CASTAWQSGANVLTF.

The gene calls are TRBV19 and TRBJ1-5; the match to TRBD1 covers 8 bases. This CDR3 spans 19 amino acids. Looked up from germline, CDR1 is LNHDA and CDR2 is SQIVND (reference sequence). V dropped 1 base and J dropped 1; count of bases not matched to a gene: 12. CDR3 DNA: TGTGCCAGTAGTATAGCGAGGACAGGGACGTACGGAAGCAATCAGCCCCAGCATTTT. Translated, it gives CASSIARTGTYGSNQPQHF.

A few counts support this clone. This chain links TRBV12-5 with TRBJ2-1; D gene unclear. Trimming stripped 2 bases from V and 7 bases from J, with 9 bases between. Germline V lookup: CDR1 LGHNT, CDR2 FRNRAP. CDR3 size: 13 residues. The DNA of the CDR3 is TGTGCTAGTGGTTTGCAGGAAGTGAATGAGCAGTTCTTC. Translation: CASGLQEVNEQFF.

The chain couples TRBV12-3 or TRBV12-4 to TRBJ1-1; D unresolved. Trimming took off 5 bases at V and 0 bases at J, with 7 bases between the two ends. The CDR3 sequence is 13 residues long. The CDR3 loop reads CASSQQMNTEAFF. The CDR3 DNA reads TGTGCCAGCAGTCAACAGATGAACACTGAAGCTTTCTTT.

The chain employs TRBV30 and TRBJ1-3; D is ambiguous. CDR1 is GTSNPN and CDR2 is SVGIG in the germline V gene (reference sequence). This CDR3 has 13 residues. V lost 4 bases, J lost 0 bases, and 7 bases lay in between. CDR3 bases: TGTGCCTGGAATCGCGACTCTGGAAACACCATATATTTT. This gives the protein CAWNRDSGNTIYF.

This clone was picked up one time. J is TRBJ1-3 and V is TRBV18, with D possibly matching TRBD1 (5 bases). The V gene lost 3 bases and the J gene lost 2 bases, with 20 bases spanning the gap. From germline, CDR1 is KGHSH and CDR2 LQKENI. CDR3 length: 18 residues. CDR3 residues: CASSPAVTGGSTGNTIYF. The CDR3 DNA follows: TGTGCCAGCTCACCTGCGGTCACAGGCGGTAGCACTGGAAACACCATATATTTT.

V gene TRBV29-1 combines with J gene TRBJ2-5, with D perhaps matching TRBD1 (5 bases). Germline V lookup: CDR1 SQVTM, CDR2 ANQGSEA. The CDR3 extends over 12 amino acids. V was clipped by 5 bases and J by 2 bases, with 9 bases between them. CDR3 DNA: TGCAGCGTTCGAACAGGACAAGAGACCCAGTACTTC. Its translation: CSVRTGQETQYF.

The gene calls are TRBV15 and TRBJ2-3; 11 bases agree with TRBD2. CDR1 is LNHNV and CDR2 is YYDKDF in the germline V gene (reference sequence). The CDR3 consists of 20 residues. V lost 1 base and J lost 0; bases outside the gene matches: 12. CDR3 bases: TGTGCCACCAGCAGAGGGGAGACGACTAGCGGGATGCAGAGCACAGATACGCAGTATTTT. It encodes CATSRGETTSGMQSTDTQYF.

The chain is built from TRBV20-1 and TRBJ2-7; D might be TRBD2 (5 bases). The CDR3 spans 14 residues. Looked up from germline, CDR1 is DFQATT and CDR2 is SNEGSKA (reference sequence). Trimming left V 3 bases short and J 2 bases short, with 14 bases between. In DNA form, the CDR3 reads TGCAGTGCTAGTGGTCTAGCCCAACCCTACGAGCAGTACGTC. Protein: CSASGLAQPYEQYV.

The chain carries TRBV19 and TRBJ2-2; 11 nucleotides line up with TRBD2. The CDR3 is made up of 16 amino acids. V was pared by 4 bases and J by 0 bases, with 1 base of the junction left unmatched. CDR1 LNHDA and CDR2 SQIVND come from the germline V gene (reference sequence). CDR3 bases: TGTGCCAGTAGTACGGGACTAGCGGCGAACACCGGGGAGCTGTTTTTT. Its protein product is CASSTGLAANTGELFF.

V and J are TRBV10-1 and TRBJ2-3; 10 bases agree with TRBD2. V lost 6 bases to trimming and J lost 5 bases; unmatched junction nucleotides: 5. Germline V gene lookup returns CDR1 WNHNN and CDR2 SYGVQD (reference sequence). The CDR3 contains 14 residues. The DNA for the CDR3 is TGCGCCAGCAGCGGACTAGCGGCTGGAGATACGCAGTATTTT. It encodes CASSGLAAGDTQYF.

The chain combines TRBV29-1 with TRBJ2-1; 9 nucleotides agree with TRBD2. The CDR3 length is 18 residues. Germline CDR1 reads SQVTM; CDR2 reads ANQGSEA. V trimming: 1 base; J trimming: 3 bases; junction bases outside the gene matches: 13. DNA for the CDR3: TGCAGCGTTGAAGTCCCACGGAAAGCGGGAGGATACTACAATGAGCAGTTCTTC. Translating gives CSVEVPRKAGGYYNEQFF.

The chain combines TRBV2 with TRBJ2-1; D perhaps matches TRBD2 (6 bases). The V and J ends lost 4 bases and 13 bases respectively, with 14 bases between them. From germline, CDR1 is SNHLY and CDR2 FYNNEI. The CDR3 covers 12 residues. CDR3 amino acids: CASSVEGIEQFF. CDR3 DNA: TGTGCCAGCAGTGTGGAGGGGATTGAACAGTTCTTC.

The count of this clone is one. V and J are TRBV25-1 and TRBJ1-6; no firm D call. V lost 9 bases and J lost 11, with 14 bases in between. The CDR3 is made up of 12 amino acids. The V gene's germline CDR1 is MGHDK and CDR2 SYGVNS. The DNA for the CDR3 is TGTGCCAGTAGCCCCACGTTGGCACCCCTCCACTTT. This sequence encodes CASSPTLAPLHF.

The rearrangement uses TRBV18 and TRBJ1-1, with D unclear. There are 17 residues in the CDR3. Germline CDR1 is KGHSH and CDR2 is LQKENI. V was trimmed by 0 bases and J by 2 bases, leaving 16 bases between them. The chain's CDR3 is CASSPPLPTTANTEAFF. CDR3 DNA: TGTGCCAGCTCACCACCCCTACCTACTACTGCAAACACTGAAGCTTTCTTT.

The J gene is TRBJ2-2, the V gene TRBV3-1 (or the pseudogene TRBV3-2), with TRBD2 as a possible D gene (5 bases). The germline V and J ends were trimmed by 4 bases and 6 bases, with 6 bases remaining between them. The CDR3 runs 12 residues. CDR1 and CDR2 from the germline V gene are LGHDT and YNNKEL (reference sequence). In nucleotides, the CDR3 is TGTGCCAGCAGCCTGGGAGCCGGGGAGCTGTTTTTT. Protein: CASSLGAGELFF.

A remark on this clone: One junction end disagrees with the germline gene, perhaps due to a read error. The chain is built from TRBV7-7 and TRBJ2-1, with a tentative D call TRBD2 (5 bases). This CDR3 has 14 residues. The germline V gene has CDR1 SSHAT and CDR2 FNYEAQ (reference sequence). CDR3 DNA: TGTGCTAGCAGCTTAGACTCGGGGTACAATGAGCAGTTCTTC. Protein product: CASSLDSGYNEQFF.

The V call is TRBV11-2, the J call TRBJ1-5; D unclear. The V gene's germline CDR1 is SGHAT and CDR2 FQNNGV. The CDR3 is 15 residues long. V lost 2 bases, J lost 3 bases, and 11 bases lay in between. CDR3: CASSLSVTDNQPQHF. CDR3 nucleotide sequence: TGTGCCAGCAGCTTATCGGTTACAGACAATCAGCCCCAGCATTTT.

The chain combines TRBV12-3 or TRBV12-4 with TRBJ1-1; no firm D call. V lost 3 bases, J lost 2 bases, and 4 bases lay in between. The CDR3 runs 12 residues. Written as DNA, the CDR3 is TGTGCCAGCAGTTTCTATAACACTGAAGCTTTCTTT. It is translated as CASSFYNTEAFF.

The chain couples TRBV15 to TRBJ2-1; TRBD2 might be the D (6 bases). The CDR3 sequence is 14 residues long. From germline, CDR1 is LNHNV and CDR2 YYDKDF (reference sequence). Trimming left V 1 base short and J 2 bases short, with 6 bases between. This chain's CDR3 is CATSRGGAYNEQFF. For the CDR3, the DNA is TGTGCCACCAGCAGAGGGGGGGCCTACAATGAGCAGTTCTTC. Looking up the rest from reference TRBV15 and TRBJ2-1 gives the full variable domain: DAMVIQNPRYQVTQFGKPVTLSCSQTLNHNVMYWYQQKSSQAPKLLFHYYDKDFNNEADTPDNFQSRRPNTSFCFLDIRSPGLGDTAMYLCATSRGGAYNEQFFGPGTRLTVL.